This T cell receptor beta chain emerged from a study of CD8+CD57+ T cells in acquired aplastic anemia. An expansion of CD8+CD57+ cells by flow cytometry had been shown in patients chosen for sequencing. The V gene end was trimmed by 1 base and the J gene end by 2 bases; junction bases not matched to a gene: 6. The CDR3 extends over 15 amino acids. The germline gives CDR1 DFQATT, CDR2 SNEGSKA (reference sequence). The template used for profiling TCR beta VDJ and CDR3 was genomic DNA. MiXCR, applied by TCRdb to the reads, yields one record per CDR3 protein. The repertoire holds fewer than 250,000 distinct CDR3 sequences, with 47% as singletons. This clonotype was seen a handful of times.

This sequence was found in a human donor with aplastic anemia. Sequencing was carried out using sorted CD4+, CD8+, or CD8+CD57+ T cells (not recorded which) from PBMCs. V usage is TRBV20-1 and J usage is TRBJ2-7; TRBD1 matches 9 bases. The CDR3 DNA reads as TGCAGTGCTAGAGGATTGGGGACAGGGACCTACGAGCAGTACTTC. Translated, it gives CSARGLGTGTYEQYF.